The rows below give T cell receptor beta chains drawn from one sample of a study of CD8 T cells in Susac syndrome. TCRdb fed the immunoSEQ multiplex PCR reads into MiXCR, producing one record per CDR3 protein. The sample has roughly 330,000 distinct CDR3 sequences, roughly nine tenths seen once; the top ten hold roughly 0.059%. The specimen sequenced was CD4+ T cells from PBMCs. The receptor set was obtained from a human donor with multiple sclerosis. Both conserved end residues are part of each CDR3. A D gene is named only where the DNA matches it firmly. Clone size is not always given. Where it is, it says once, few, many or a class for expanded clones.

>TRBD2|TRBJ2-1|TRBV12-3/TRBV12-4|NA
CASSRTSGSPYEQFF
TGTGCCAGCAGCAGGACTAGCGGGAGCCCCTATGAGCAGTTCTTC
>NA|TRBJ1-5|TRBV4-3|NA
CASSQDRRNQPQHF
TGCGCCAGCAGCCAAGATCGTCGCAATCAGCCCCAGCATTTT
>NA|TRBJ1-2|TRBV12-3/TRBV12-4|NA
CASRSAGETNYGYTF
TGTGCCAGCAGGTCCGCAGGGGAGACGAACTATGGCTACACCTTC
>NA|TRBJ2-7|TRBV2|NA
CASSPTYEQYF
TGTGCCAGCAGTCCAACATACGAGCAGTACTTC
>NA|TRBJ1-2|TRBV6-2/TRBV6-3|NA
CASSRGRDHYGYTF
TGTGCCAGCAGTCGAGGGAGGGACCACTATGGCTACACCTTC
>TRBD2|TRBJ2-6|TRBV5-1|NA
CASSLKVETSGSSGANVLTF
TGCGCCAGCAGCTTGAAGGTCGAAACTAGCGGGAGCTCTGGGGCCAACGTCCTGACTTTC
>NA|TRBJ1-2|TRBV5-6|NA
CASSLNGEPSGYGYTF
TGTGCCAGCAGCTTGAACGGAGAGCCCTCCGGCTATGGCTACACCTTC
>NA|TRBJ2-2|TRBV20-1|NA
CSARAFGADPGELFF
TGCAGTGCTAGGGCTTTTGGGGCAGATCCCGGGGAGCTGTTTTTT
>NA|TRBJ2-7|TRBV19|few
CASSLRESYEQYF
TGTGCCAGTAGCCTTAGGGAATCCTACGAGCAGTACTTC
>TRBD1|TRBJ1-1|TRBV12-3/TRBV12-4|NA
CASTLGQGGLHTEAFF
TGTGCCAGCACCTTGGGACAGGGAGGTCTGCACACTGAAGCTTTCTTT
>TRBD1|TRBJ1-2|TRBV19|NA
CASINTGGVVNGYTF
TGTGCCAGTATTAATACAGGGGGCGTTGTTAATGGCTACACCTTC
>TRBD1|TRBJ1-2|TRBV4-2|NA
CASSQDPDRGRGTEF
TGTGCCAGCAGCCAAGATCCAGACAGGGGGCGCGGGACCGAATTC
>NA|TRBJ1-1|TRBV20-1|NA
CSARQWEGTEAFF
TGCAGTGCTAGACAATGGGAGGGGACTGAAGCTTTCTTT
>TRBD2|TRBJ2-3|TRBV11-2|NA
CASSLAGGSLYF
TGTGCCAGCAGCTTAGCTGGCGGGAGTCTGTATTTT
>TRBD1|TRBJ2-1|TRBV10-3|NA
CAITDRGHNEQFF
TGTGCCATCACCGACAGGGGGCACAATGAGCAGTTCTTC
>NA|TRBJ2-7|TRBV29-1|NA
CSVSNQGTEQYF
TGCAGCGTTTCCAATCAGGGGACCGAGCAGTACTTC
>NA|TRBJ1-1|TRBV19|NA
CASSIVANTEAFF
TGTGCCAGTAGTATAGTGGCGAACACTGAAGCTTTCTTT
>NA|TRBJ1-1|TRBV24-1|few
CATHSGTLGTEAFF
TGTGCCACCCATTCGGGAACCCTAGGCACTGAAGCTTTCTTT
>NA|TRBJ2-6|TRBV12-3/TRBV12-4|NA
CASSLGVSGANVLTF
TGTGCCAGCAGTTTAGGAGTCTCTGGGGCCAACGTCCTGACTTTC
>TRBD2|TRBJ2-1|TRBV3-1|NA
CASSHFSGAPNNEQFF
TGTGCCAGCAGCCACTTTAGCGGGGCACCTAACAATGAGCAGTTCTTC
>NA|TRBJ2-5|TRBV5-1|NA
CASSTGTPQETQYF
TGCGCCAGCAGCACCGGGACTCCTCAAGAGACCCAGTACTTC
>NA|TRBJ2-2|TRBV27|NA
CASSFQGKVAGELFF
TGTGCCAGCAGTTTTCAGGGCAAGGTGGCCGGGGAGCTGTTTTTT
>NA|TRBJ1-5|TRBV6-5|NA
CASSYERLQPLHF
TGTGCCAGCAGTTACGAAAGGTTGCAGCCCCTGCATTTT
>NA|TRBJ2-1|TRBV7-7|NA
CASSLDRLNEQFF
TGTGCTAGCAGTTTGGACCGACTTAATGAGCAGTTCTTC
>TRBD2|TRBJ2-1|TRBV24-1|NA
CATSGIAGFNEQFF
TGTGCCACCAGTGGGATAGCGGGATTTAATGAGCAGTTCTTC
>NA|TRBJ2-2|TRBV7-2|NA
CASSLDRRGRELFF
TGTGCCAGCAGCTTAGATCGGCGGGGAAGGGAGCTGTTTTTT
>NA|TRBJ2-7|TRBV27|NA
CASSLGAWDEQYF
TGTGCCAGCAGTCTAGGGGCGTGGGACGAGCAGTACTTC
>NA|TRBJ1-3|TRBV20-1|NA
CSARVGGVGNTIYF
TGCAGTGCTAGGGTCGGGGGGGTAGGGAACACCATATATTTT
>TRBD2|TRBJ2-1|TRBV3-1|NA
CASSQEALAGYNEQFF
TGTGCCAGCAGCCAAGAAGCCCTAGCGGGCTACAATGAGCAGTTCTTC
>TRBD1|TRBJ1-2|TRBV29-1|few
CSAQGAGGYTF
TGCAGTGCCCAGGGGGCAGGTGGCTACACCTTC
>NA|TRBJ1-1|TRBV5-6|NA
CASSYMGHGVMNTEAFF
TGTGCCAGCAGCTACATGGGCCATGGGGTAATGAACACTGAAGCTTTCTTT
>NA|TRBJ2-3|TRBV7-2|NA
CASSWGTSPDTQYF
TGTGCCAGCAGCTGGGGGACATCCCCGGATACGCAGTATTTT